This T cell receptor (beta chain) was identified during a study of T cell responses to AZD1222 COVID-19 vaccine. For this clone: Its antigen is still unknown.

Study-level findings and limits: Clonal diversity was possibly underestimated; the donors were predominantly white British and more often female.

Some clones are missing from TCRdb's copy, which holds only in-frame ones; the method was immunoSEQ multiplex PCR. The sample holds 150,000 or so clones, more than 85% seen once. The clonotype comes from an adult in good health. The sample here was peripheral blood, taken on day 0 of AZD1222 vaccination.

Here the CDR3 DNA reads TGTGCCAGCAGCCAAGATCCTGGTCCTAACTATGGCTACACCTTC. Protein sequence: CASSQDPGPNYGYTF. The genes are TRBV14 and TRBJ1-2, with D unclear. In germline, CDR1 is SGHDN, CDR2 FVKESK. The V end lost 0 bases, the J end lost 0 bases, and 8 bases lay between the germline ends. The CDR3 has 15 residues.